A selection of T cell receptor beta chains follows, all from one sample in a study of blood T cell repertoires in COVID-19. Here immunoSEQ multiplex PCR was the method, and the copy in TCRdb shows in-frame clones only, minus some. The sample shows about 210,000 clones, around 81% of them seen only once. The sample taken for sequencing was peripheral blood. These receptors were taken from a woman in her 70s with acute or convalescent COVID-19. Each CDR3 is given with its conserved first and last residue. The order of the fields is V gene, D gene, clone size, J gene, CDR3 DNA, CDR3 protein. The D gene is left open where the match is weak. Not all rows give a size; the values are once, few, many and, for expanded clones, a class.

TRBV29-1	-	once	TRBJ2-3	TGCAGCGTTGAAGATTATGGCAGGGCCGCAGATACGCAGTATTTT	CSVEDYGRAADTQYF
TRBV18	TRBD1	-	TRBJ1-1	TGTGCCAGCTCAAGCCTTTCGACAGGGGAAGGCACTGAAGCTTTCTTT	CASSSLSTGEGTEAFF
TRBV9	TRBD1	-	TRBJ1-1	TGTGCCAGCAGCGTACAGGGACAGATGAACACTGAAGCTTTCTTT	CASSVQGQMNTEAFF
TRBV7-2	-	-	TRBJ1-1	TGTGCCAGCAGCTTGGCGGGGGAAGCTTTCTTT	CASSLAGEAFF
TRBV5-8	-	few	TRBJ1-1	TGTGCCAGCAGCCTCTTCTTTGCAGGGGCTGGGGACACTGAAGCTTTCTTT	CASSLFFAGAGDTEAFF
TRBV6-5	TRBD1	-	TRBJ2-2	TGTGCCAGTCGGACAGGGGGGACGAACACCGGGGAGCTGTTTTTT	CASRTGGTNTGELFF
TRBV11-2	-	many	TRBJ1-5	TGTGCCAGCAGCACAGAAAATCAGCCCCAGCATTTT	CASSTENQPQHF
TRBV30	TRBD2	-	TRBJ2-1	TGTGCCTGGAGTCGGGGGGGCGTAGTGGAGCAGTTCTTC	CAWSRGGVVEQFF
TRBV12-3/TRBV12-4	-	-	TRBJ2-5	TGTGCCAGCAGTTTCCAGGGGCAAGAGACCCAGTACTTC	CASSFQGQETQYF
TRBV19	-	-	TRBJ2-6	TGTGCCAGTAGTATGGCGGGGCCTGGGGCCAACGTCCTGACTTTC	CASSMAGPGANVLTF
TRBV24-1	TRBD1	-	TRBJ2-1	TGTGCCACCAGTGCCCCGGGACAGATCTCCTACAATGAGCAGTTCTTC	CATSAPGQISYNEQFF
TRBV7-8	-	-	TRBJ1-5	TGTGCCAGCAGCTTAGGAGGGTTTTCGAGCAATCAGCCCCAGCATTTT	CASSLGGFSSNQPQHF
TRBV5-1	TRBD1	-	TRBJ1-2	TGCGCCAGCAGCCCAGGGGGATATGGCTACACCTTC	CASSPGGYGYTF
TRBV27	TRBD2	-	TRBJ2-1	TGTGCCAGCAGCGGCGGACTAGTATGGATCTTC	CASSGGLVWIF
TRBV19	TRBD1	few	TRBJ2-1	TGTGCCACTTACGACAGGGGGAGTCGCTACAATGAGCAGTTCTTC	CATYDRGSRYNEQFF
TRBV14	TRBD1	-	TRBJ2-5	TGTGCCAGCAGCCAACCGGGACAGGGGTCCCAAGAGACCCAGTACTTC	CASSQPGQGSQETQYF
TRBV4-1	-	few	TRBJ2-5	TGCGCCAGCAGCCAACCCGGGACACTCCAAGAGACCCAGTACTTC	CASSQPGTLQETQYF
TRBV27	TRBD2	-	TRBJ2-1	TGTGCCAGCCGTTTCAAATTCGGGGGGGCTTCCTACAATGAGCAGTTCTTC	CASRFKFGGASYNEQFF
TRBV4-1	-	-	TRBJ1-1	TGCGCCAGCTGCGAGTCCGTGAACACTGAAGCTTTCTTT	CASCESVNTEAFF
TRBV19	-	-	TRBJ1-2	TGTGCCAGTAGTATAGTCGGTGGAGGGCAGTTAAACCAGGAGGGCTACACCTTC	CASSIVGGGQLNQEGYTF
TRBV29-1	-	-	TRBJ2-3	TGCAGCGTTGGCGAGGGTTTGGCCACAGATACGCAGTATTTT	CSVGEGLATDTQYF
TRBV5-5	-	-	TRBJ2-2	TGTGCCAGCAGCCATCCCACCCGAGTCACCGGGGAGCTGTTTTTT	CASSHPTRVTGELFF
TRBV24-1	-	-	TRBJ1-5	TGTGCCACGCACTCCGCTCAGCCCCAGCATTTT	CATHSAQPQHF
TRBV9	TRBD2	-	TRBJ2-3	TGTGCCAGCAGCGTAGGGGCTAGCGGGGGGGCAGATACGCAGTATTTT	CASSVGASGGADTQYF
TRBV3-1/TRBV3-2	-	-	TRBJ1-4	TGTGCCAGCAGCCCTGGGACTACTAATGAAAAACTGTTTTTT	CASSPGTTNEKLFF
TRBV12-3/TRBV12-4	-	once	TRBJ2-2	TGTGCCAGCAGGCGGGTTAACACCGGGGAGCTGTTTTTT	CASRRVNTGELFF
TRBV6-5	TRBD2	-	TRBJ2-3	TGTGCCAGCAGTTATTGGCGGGGGGGCATAGATACGCAGTATTTT	CASSYWRGGIDTQYF
TRBV9	TRBD1	-	TRBJ2-5	TGTGCCAGCAGCGTCGGACAGGGCAGGGAGACCCAGTACTTC	CASSVGQGRETQYF
TRBV25-1	TRBD1	once	TRBJ1-6	TGTGCCAGCAGAATCGGGACAGGGGGTGCCAATTCACCCCTCCACTTT	CASRIGTGGANSPLHF
TRBV7-3	TRBD1	-	TRBJ2-1	TGTGCCAGCAGCTTAACGGACAGGAATGAGCAGTTCTTC	CASSLTDRNEQFF
TRBV9	-	-	TRBJ2-3	TGTGCCAGCAGCGTAAGGCAGGATGATACGCAGTATTTT	CASSVRQDDTQYF
TRBV21-1	-	-	TRBJ2-1	TGTGCCAGCAGCAAATTAGTACTTGCGAATGAGCAGTTCTTC	CASSKLVLANEQFF
TRBV3-1/TRBV3-2	TRBD2	-	TRBJ2-7	TGTGCCAGCAGCCAAGGGCGGGGGTACTACGAGCAGTACTTC	CASSQGRGYYEQYF
TRBV2	-	-	TRBJ2-1	TGTGCCAGCAGTGAAGAAAGCTTCCGTCGGTTCTTC	CASSEESFRRFF
TRBV2	-	-	TRBJ1-5	TGTGCCGGTGGATGGACTCCTCGGGAGCCCCAGCATTTT	CAGGWTPREPQHF
TRBV10-3	-	-	TRBJ1-2	TGTGCCATCAGTCCAGGACAAGCTAACTATGGCTACACCTTC	CAISPGQANYGYTF
TRBV7-2	TRBD1	-	TRBJ1-2	TGTGCCAGCAGCTCCCGGGACAGTCGGGGCTACACCTTC	CASSSRDSRGYTF
TRBV7-4	-	-	TRBJ2-7	TGTGCCAGCAGCCGAGGACGGCAGGACAACTACGAGCAGTACTTC	CASSRGRQDNYEQYF
TRBV4-1	TRBD1	-	TRBJ1-5	TGCGCCAGCAGCCAAGAGTTGACAGGGAGTCAGCCCCAGCATTTT	CASSQELTGSQPQHF
TRBV7-8	-	once	TRBJ2-7	TGTGCCAGCAGCTTAGATCGGACAGTTTCCTACGAGCAGTACTTC	CASSLDRTVSYEQYF
TRBV18	TRBD1	-	TRBJ2-5	TGTGCCAGCTCACGACAGGGCGCCCAAGAGACCCAGTACTTC	CASSRQGAQETQYF
TRBV3-1/TRBV3-2	-	-	TRBJ2-1	TGTGCCAGCAGCCAAGCGGGATTGGCCTACAATGAGCAGTTCTTC	CASSQAGLAYNEQFF
TRBV7-9	-	-	TRBJ2-7	TGTGCCAGCGATCGGTGGGATTCAGGGACCTACGAGCAGTACTTC	CASDRWDSGTYEQYF
TRBV7-9	-	-	TRBJ2-3	TGTGCCAGCAGCTTAGCTTCGGGGGGCGGAGCAGATACGCAGTATTTT	CASSLASGGGADTQYF
TRBV5-1	-	-	TRBJ1-2	TGCGCCAGCAGCTTGGATTCACGGAGCGGGGGAGGCTACACCTTC	CASSLDSRSGGGYTF
TRBV3-1/TRBV3-2	-	-	TRBJ2-1	TGTGCCAGCAGCCAAATCGGGGGAAGCTCCTACAATGAGCAGTTCTTC	CASSQIGGSSYNEQFF
TRBV14	TRBD2	-	TRBJ2-1	TGTGCCAGCAGCCAAGAAAAGACTAGCGCCTACAATGAGCAGTTCTTC	CASSQEKTSAYNEQFF
TRBV2	-	-	TRBJ1-2	TGTGCCAGCACCCAAGTCCCGGGGTCTGACTACACCTTC	CASTQVPGSDYTF
TRBV27	-	-	TRBJ1-6	TGTGCCAGCAGTTTAAACAGGGCTTCACCCCTCCACTTT	CASSLNRASPLHF
TRBV6-1	TRBD2	-	TRBJ2-1	TGTGCCAGCAGTGGTGGGACTAGCGGGGGGCTGGAGGAGCAGTTCTTC	CASSGGTSGGLEEQFF
TRBV3-1/TRBV3-2	-	once	TRBJ1-2	TGTGCCAGCAGCCAAATTTCACAGGGAAACGGCTACACCTTC	CASSQISQGNGYTF
TRBV15	-	few	TRBJ2-2	TGTGCCACCAGCAGAGACCGGGGCACCGGGGAGCTGTTTTTT	CATSRDRGTGELFF
TRBV19	TRBD2	-	TRBJ2-2	TGTGCCAGTAGTACTAGCGGAAACACCAGGGAGCTGTTTTTT	CASSTSGNTRELFF
TRBV21-1	-	once	TRBJ2-3	TGTGCCGGTCGACAGGAAAGCACAGATACGCAGTATTTT	CAGRQESTDTQYF
TRBV6-5	TRBD1	-	TRBJ2-1	TGTGCCAGCACCTGGGACAGGGGCCACAATGAGCAGTTCTTC	CASTWDRGHNEQFF
TRBV6-1	TRBD1	once	TRBJ1-2	TGTGCCAGCAGTGAAGCGGGGACAGATCGACGTGGCTACACCTTC	CASSEAGTDRRGYTF
TRBV12-3/TRBV12-4	-	-	TRBJ2-1	TGTGCCAGCAGTTTTTCGGGTGAGCAGTTCTTC	CASSFSGEQFF
TRBV5-1	TRBD2	-	TRBJ2-3	TGCGCCAGCAGCTTGGGGCTAGCGGACTCGGATACGCAGTATTTT	CASSLGLADSDTQYF
TRBV29-1	-	-	TRBJ2-7	TGCAGCGTTGGCCGGGACTCCTACGAGCAGTACTTC	CSVGRDSYEQYF